The source of this T cell receptor (beta chain) is a study of cytomegalovirus exposure and HLA in healthy donors. The PCR was carried out with 60 Vbeta primers and 13 Jbeta primers. TCRdb's table, derived via immunoSEQ multiplex PCR, lists solely in-frame clones and lacks some. This repertoire shows under 150,000 clones, approximately 85% found once; its top ten account for under 2%. There were likely unrecorded immune exposures, though donors were nominally healthy when sampled. The CDR3 length is 14 residues. Germline V gene lookup returns CDR1 SGHTA and CDR2 FQGNSA. V dropped 2 bases and J dropped 0 bases, with 8 bases sitting between them.

Material: PBMCs. This sequence joins TRBV7-2 and TRBJ2-7; unclear D gene. The sequence was obtained from a boy younger than 18 in good health and CMV-seronegative. The CDR3 loop reads CASSLRGFSYEQYF. The CDR3 nucleotides are TGTGCCAGCAGCTTACGCGGATTCTCCTACGAGCAGTACTTC. Based on the CDR3 plus reference TRBV7-2 and TRBJ2-7, the full variable domain is GAGVSQSPSNKVTEKGKDVELRCDPISGHTALYWYRQSLGQGLEFLIYFQGNSAPDKSGLPSDRFSAERTGGSVSTLTIQRTQQEDSAVYLCASSLRGFSYEQYFGPGTRLTVT.